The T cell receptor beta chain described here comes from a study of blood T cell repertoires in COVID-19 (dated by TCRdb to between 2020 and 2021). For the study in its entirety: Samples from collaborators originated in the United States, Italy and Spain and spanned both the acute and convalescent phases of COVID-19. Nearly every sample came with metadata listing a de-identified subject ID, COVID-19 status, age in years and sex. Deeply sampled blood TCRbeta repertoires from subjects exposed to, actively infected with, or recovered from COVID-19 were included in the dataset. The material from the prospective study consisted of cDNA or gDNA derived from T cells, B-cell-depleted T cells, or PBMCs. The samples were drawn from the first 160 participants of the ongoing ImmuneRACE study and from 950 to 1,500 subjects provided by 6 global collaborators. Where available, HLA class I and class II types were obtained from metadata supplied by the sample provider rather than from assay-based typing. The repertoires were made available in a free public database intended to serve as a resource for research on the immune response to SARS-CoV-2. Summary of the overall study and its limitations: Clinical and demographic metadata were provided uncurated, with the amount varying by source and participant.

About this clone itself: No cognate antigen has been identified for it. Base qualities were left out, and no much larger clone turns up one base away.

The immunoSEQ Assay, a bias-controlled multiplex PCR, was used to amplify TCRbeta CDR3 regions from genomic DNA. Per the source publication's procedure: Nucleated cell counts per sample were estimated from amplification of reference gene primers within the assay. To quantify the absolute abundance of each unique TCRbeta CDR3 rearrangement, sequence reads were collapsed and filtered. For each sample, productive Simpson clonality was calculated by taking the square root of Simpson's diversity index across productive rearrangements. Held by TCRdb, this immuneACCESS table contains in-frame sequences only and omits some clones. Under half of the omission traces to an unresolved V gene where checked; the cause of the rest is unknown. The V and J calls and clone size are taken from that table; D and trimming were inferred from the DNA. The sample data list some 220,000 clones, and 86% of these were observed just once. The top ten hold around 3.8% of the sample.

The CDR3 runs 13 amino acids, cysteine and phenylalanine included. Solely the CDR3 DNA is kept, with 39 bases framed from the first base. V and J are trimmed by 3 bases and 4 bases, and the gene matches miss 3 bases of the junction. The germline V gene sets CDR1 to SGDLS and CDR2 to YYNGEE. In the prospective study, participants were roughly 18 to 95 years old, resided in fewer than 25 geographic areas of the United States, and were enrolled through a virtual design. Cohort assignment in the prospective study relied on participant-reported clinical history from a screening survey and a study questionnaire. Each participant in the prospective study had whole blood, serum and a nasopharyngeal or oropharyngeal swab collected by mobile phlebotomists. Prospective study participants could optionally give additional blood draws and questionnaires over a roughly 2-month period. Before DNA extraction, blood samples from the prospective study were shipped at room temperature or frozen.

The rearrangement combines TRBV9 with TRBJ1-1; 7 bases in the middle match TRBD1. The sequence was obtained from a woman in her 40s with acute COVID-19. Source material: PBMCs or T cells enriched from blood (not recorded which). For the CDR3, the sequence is CASSATGTTEAFF. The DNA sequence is TGTGCCAGCAGCGCGACAGGGACCACTGAAGCTTTCTTT.